This TCR beta chain was obtained from a study of cytomegalovirus exposure and HLA in healthy donors. Study findings and constraints: The authors listed over 150 TCR beta chains as cytomegalovirus-associated.

Germline V CDR1 and CDR2: KGHSH, LQKENI. Deletions cut 5 bases from V and 2 bases from J, with 9 bases between. The CDR3 runs 13 residues. The PCR was carried out with 60 Vbeta primers and 13 Jbeta primers. Clones were read by immunoSEQ multiplex PCR, and TCRdb kept only the in-frame ones, dropping some. This table has around 91,000 clones, around 80% appearing once. Worth noting for this clone: What it binds is unknown.

The receptor's source is a male donor in good health and CMV-seropositive. The V and J genes are TRBV18 and TRBJ2-5, with a tentative D call TRBD1 (6 bases). What was sequenced was PBMCs. The CDR3 reads CASSGTYQETQYF. The DNA of the CDR3 is TGTGCCAGCTCAGGGACATATCAAGAGACCCAGTACTTC.